The 3 T cell receptor beta chains presented below share a single source sample, sequenced in a study of blood T cell repertoires in COVID-19. The table came from immunoSEQ multiplex PCR; TCRdb's copy has only in-frame clones and leaves some out. The sample has hundreds of thousands of clones, approximately 82% seen once. Sample: peripheral blood. These receptors all stem from a woman aged 45 to 65 with acute or convalescent COVID-19.

The sample holds a few counts of this clone. V usage is TRBV15 and J usage is TRBJ2-2; D is unclear. This CDR3 comprises 13 residues. Trimming took off 2 bases at V and 6 bases at J, with 7 bases between the two ends. In germline, CDR1 is LNHNV, CDR2 YYDKDF (reference sequence). The CDR3 nucleotides are TGTGCCACCAGCAGACCCGGTCCCGGGGAGCTGTTTTTT. Protein sequence: CATSRPGPGELFF.

This chain links TRBV27 with TRBJ2-1; the match to TRBD2 covers 7 bases. Trimming took 4 bases from V and 9 from J; bases not matched to a gene: 6. CDR1 MNHEY and CDR2 SMNVEV come from the germline V gene (reference sequence). This CDR3 has 13 residues. The CDR3 here is CASSSWTRGEQFF. The CDR3 DNA reads as TGTGCCAGCAGTTCTTGGACTAGAGGTGAGCAGTTCTTC.

The chain recombines TRBV28 with TRBJ1-5; D may be TRBD1 (5 bases). The CDR3 is 19 residues long. Germline V lookup: CDR1 MDHEN, CDR2 SYDVKM. The V and J ends lost 4 bases and 1 base respectively, with 23 bases between them. This CDR3 reads CASSSAGITPLWSNQPQHF. The CDR3, as DNA: TGTGCCAGCAGTTCGGCAGGGATTACTCCTTTATGGAGCAATCAGCCCCAGCATTTT. Full variable domain (remainder filled in from reference TRBV28 and TRBJ1-5): DVKVTQSSRYLVKRTGEKVFLECVQDMDHENMFWYRQDPGLGLRLIYFSYDVKMKEKGDIPEGYSVSREKKERFSLILESASTNQTSMYLCASSSAGITPLWSNQPQHFGDGTRLSIL.